The entry below gives a single T cell receptor (beta chain) sequence along with its context. This sample stems from a study of blood T cell repertoires in COVID-19. Across the study: COVID-19 samples from acute and convalescent phases originated in the United States, Italy and Spain. PBMCs, B-cell-depleted T cells, or T cells were the source of the cDNA or gDNA that made up the material.

As handled by the study authors: Estimation of nucleated cell counts relied on the amplification of reference gene primers. Method: immunoSEQ multiplex PCR; TCRdb's copy keeps in-frame clones and lacks some. From that table come the V and J calls and clone size; the DNA was used to work out D and trimming. The table shows about 180,000 clones, with approximately 83% occurring only once. The ends lost 0 bases at V and 2 bases at J; junction bases unmatched: 8. CDR1 is SGDLS, CDR2 YYNGEE, per germline. CDR3 size: 18 residues. This chain uses TRBV9 with TRBJ2-3; 11 bases agree with TRBD2. The source material was peripheral blood. The clonotype was recovered from a human donor with active or convalescent COVID-19. The donor label of this sample is uncertain. The CDR3 nucleotides read TGTGCCAGCAGCGTAGGGCTAGCGGGGGGCCAGAACACAGATACGCAGTATTTT. It specifies CASSVGLAGGQNTDTQYF.